The 19 T cell receptor beta chains below all came from one sample that was sequenced in a study of blood T cell repertoires in COVID-19. Method: immunoSEQ multiplex PCR; TCRdb's copy keeps in-frame clones and lacks some. The sample has under 350,000 clones, approximately 86% seen once. Sequencing was performed on PBMCs or T cells enriched from blood (not recorded which). Source of these receptors: a woman in her thirties or forties with acute COVID-19.

The CDR3 loop reads CASSPLIAGTGGQETQYF. The CDR3 nucleotides are TGTGCCAGCTCACCACTGATCGCTGGGACAGGGGGTCAAGAGACCCAGTACTTC. The chain has TRBV18 and TRBJ2-5, with TRBD1 identical over 11 bases. V shed 1 base and J 2 bases; nucleotides not matched to a gene: 9. Germline values: CDR1 KGHSH, CDR2 LQKENI. This CDR3 has 18 residues.

The gene calls are TRBV2 and TRBJ2-7; 8 nucleotides align to TRBD1. V gave up 7 bases and J gave up 2 bases; unmatched junction bases: 4. Germline CDR1 reads SNHLY; CDR2 reads FYNNEI. This CDR3 has 13 amino acids. CDR3 nucleotide sequence: TGTGCCAGCATTCGGACAGGGACCTACGAGCAGTACTTC. It specifies CASIRTGTYEQYF.

This rearrangement joins TRBV4-2 to TRBJ1-2; 7 bases line up with TRBD1. Germline lookup yields CDR1 LGHNA and CDR2 YNFKEQ. CDR3 length: 16 residues. V shed 0 bases and J 7 bases; nucleotides not matched to a gene: 11. In nucleotides, the CDR3 is TGTGCCAGCAGCCAAGAAAGTCGACAGGGATTCTCTGGCTACACCTTC. Translation gives CASSQESRQGFSGYTF.

This sequence joins TRBV7-9 and TRBJ2-2; 12 positions agree with TRBD2. Germline V lookup: CDR1 SEHNR, CDR2 FQNEAQ (reference sequence). V shed 8 bases and J 7 bases; nucleotides not matched to a gene: 5. CDR3 size: 14 residues. DNA for the CDR3: TGTGCCAGCCACGCGACTAGCGGGGGCGGGGAGCTGTTTTTT. Protein product: CASHATSGGGELFF. The variable domain in full, with the rest retrieved from reference TRBV7-9 and TRBJ2-2, is DTGVSQNPRHKITKRGQNVTFRCDPISEHNRLYWYRQTLGQGPEFLTYFQNEAQLEKSRLLSDRFSAERPKGSFSTLEIQRTEQGDSAMYLCASHATSGGGELFFGEGSRLTVL.

The genes are TRBV7-9 and TRBJ2-7; 8 positions agree with TRBD1. Germline CDR1 and CDR2: SEHNR and FQNEAQ (reference sequence). Unmatched junction bases numbered 2, after V lost 0 bases and J lost 4 bases. This CDR3 contains 14 residues. The CDR3 nucleotides are TGTGCCAGCAGCTTAGCGGGGACAGGTTACGAGCAGTACTTC. Protein sequence: CASSLAGTGYEQYF.

This chain joins TRBV28 and TRBJ2-5; TRBD1 matches at 8 bases. The trim removed 0 bases at V and 5 bases at J, leaving 11 bases unmatched. The length of the CDR3 is 17 residues. Germline CDR1 and CDR2: MDHEN and SYDVKM. The CDR3 nucleotides are TGTGCCAGCAGTTTATGGGACAGGGTCGGGGCAAACGAGACCCAGTACTTC. Its protein product is CASSLWDRVGANETQYF. Variable domain in full (rest from reference TRBV28 and TRBJ2-5): DVKVTQSSRYLVKRTGEKVFLECVQDMDHENMFWYRQDPGLGLRLIYFSYDVKMKEKGDIPEGYSVSREKKERFSLILESASTNQTSMYLCASSLWDRVGANETQYFGPGTRLLVL.

This chain uses TRBV29-1 with TRBJ2-1, with D possibly being TRBD2 (6 bases). Trimming pared 6 bases from V and 2 bases from J, leaving 11 bases between. This CDR3 has 13 amino acids. Germline V lookup: CDR1 SQVTM, CDR2 ANQGSEA. This chain's CDR3 is CSVEPGAYNEQFF. The CDR3 bases are TGCAGCGTGGAGCCGGGGGCCTACAATGAGCAGTTCTTC.

The chain employs TRBV21-1 and TRBJ2-5; TRBD2 is the table's D call, not checked against the DNA. TRBV21-1 is reported as a pseudogene. This CDR3 contains 18 residues. Here the CDR3 DNA reads TGTGCCAGCAGCACGGGGAATGAGGGACTAGCGGCACAAGAGACCCAGTACTTC. Protein product: CASSTGNEGLAAQETQYF.

CDR3 DNA sequence: TGTGCCAGTAGTATCTACGGTTTCCAGGACACTTATGGCTACACCTTC. It encodes CASSIYGFQDTYGYTF. The V and J genes are TRBV19 and TRBJ1-2, with TRBD1 as a possible D gene (5 bases). This CDR3 is 16 amino acids long. Trimming stripped 3 bases from V and 5 bases from J, with 19 bases between. CDR1 is LNHDA and CDR2 is SQIVND in the germline V gene (reference sequence).

The V gene is TRBV20-1, the J gene TRBJ1-1, with no clear D. The germline V and J ends were trimmed by 3 bases and 0 bases, with 11 bases remaining between them. Germline V gene sequence: CDR1 DFQATT, CDR2 SNEGSKA (reference sequence). This CDR3 comprises 14 residues. The CDR3 nucleotides are TGCAGTGCTAGTGGTCAGCGACTGAACACTGAAGCTTTCTTT. Translating it yields CSASGQRLNTEAFF.

V gene TRBV28 combines with J gene TRBJ1-2; 10 nucleotides agree with TRBD1. The CDR3 loop spans 14 amino acids. The V segment lost 5 bases and the J segment 7 bases; nucleotides outside the gene matches: 7. Per the germline V gene, CDR1 is MDHEN and CDR2 is SYDVKM. For the CDR3, the DNA is TGTGCCAGCAGTCCGGGACAGGGGTATGGTGGCTACACCTTC. Amino acids: CASSPGQGYGGYTF.

The V and J genes are TRBV18 and TRBJ2-7; D not resolved. V was clipped by 3 bases and J by 0 bases, with 12 bases between them. The length of the CDR3 is 15 residues. Germline CDR1 and CDR2: KGHSH and LQKENI. The CDR3 DNA reads as TGTGCCAGCTCACCGAACATAAGGAGCTCCTACGAGCAGTACTTC. Residues: CASSPNIRSSYEQYF. Filled out from reference TRBV18 and TRBJ2-7, the complete variable domain reads NAGVMQNPRHLVRRRGQEARLRCSPMKGHSHVYWYRQLPEEGLKFMVYLQKENIIDESGMPKERFSAEFPKEGPSILRIQQVVRGDSAAYFCASSPNIRSSYEQYFGPGTRLTVT.

In nucleotides, the CDR3 is TGTGCCAGCAGTTACTGGTGGGGCGGGGTGAACACTGAAGCTTTCTTT. Amino acid sequence: CASSYWWGGVNTEAFF. The chain couples TRBV6-2 or TRBV6-3 to TRBJ1-1; D may be TRBD1 (5 bases). The CDR3 contains 16 residues. Germline CDR1 and CDR2: MNHEY and SVGEGT. With 1 base removed from V and 0 bases from J, the gap between germline ends came to 12 bases.

CDR3 sequence: CASSWGQGAQEQYF. CDR3 nucleotide sequence: TGCGCCAGCAGCTGGGGACAGGGGGCGCAGGAGCAGTACTTC. This rearrangement joins TRBV5-1 to TRBJ2-7; 12 nucleotides line up with TRBD1. Germline lookup yields CDR1 SGHRS and CDR2 YFSETQ. The CDR3 runs to 14 residues. V dropped 3 bases and J dropped 7; count of bases not matched to a gene: 5.

The chain uses TRBV6-6 and TRBJ2-2; tentatively, D is TRBD1 (6 bases). Trimming took off 6 bases at V and 5 bases at J, with 16 bases between the two ends. The germline V gene encodes CDR1 MNHNY and CDR2 SVGAGI (reference sequence). The CDR3 consists of 15 residues. The CDR3: CASSPYQGYTGELFF. Written as DNA, the CDR3 is TGTGCCAGCAGCCCTTACCAGGGGTATACCGGGGAGCTGTTTTTT.

V is TRBV3-1 (or the pseudogene TRBV3-2) and J is TRBJ2-6, with D perhaps matching TRBD1 (5 bases). Germline V gene sequence: CDR1 LGHDT, CDR2 YNNKEL (reference sequence). With 0 bases removed from V and 0 bases from J, the gap between germline ends came to 9 bases. This CDR3 contains 17 residues. The CDR3, as DNA: TGTGCCAGCAGCCAAGACCTAGGGGCCTCTGGGGCCAACGTCCTGACTTTC. This sequence encodes CASSQDLGASGANVLTF.

This clone appeared once. This chain links TRBV6-2 or TRBV6-3 with TRBJ2-7; weak D call: TRBD1 (5 bases). Trimming removed 5 bases at V and 4 bases at J, with 9 bases between. Germline V CDR1 and CDR2: MNHEY, SVGEGT. This CDR3 contains 12 residues. CDR3 residues: CASSPGLYEQYF. CDR3 coding DNA: TGTGCCAGCAGTCCAGGGTTATACGAGCAGTACTTC.

This chain links TRBV7-2 with TRBJ1-2; TRBD1 aligns across 8 bases. CDR1 is SGHTA, CDR2 FQGNSA, per germline. This CDR3 spans 14 amino acids. With V trimmed by 5 bases and J by 2 bases, 4 bases remained unmatched. The CDR3 coding sequence is TGTGCCAGCAGCCACCGGGACAGGAACTATGGCTACACCTTC. This encodes CASSHRDRNYGYTF.

The chain recombines TRBV4-3 with TRBJ2-5; D perhaps matches TRBD2 (7 bases). Germline-derived CDR1 and CDR2 are LGHNA and YSLEER. The CDR3 has 14 amino acids. Trimming shortened V by 5 bases and J by 5 bases, and 15 bases separated the two germline ends. CDR3 sequence reads: CASSVQGGGETQYF. The DNA for the CDR3 is TGCGCCAGCAGCGTTCAGGGAGGGGGTGAGACCCAGTACTTC.